The present TCR beta chain was sequenced within a study of blood T cell repertoires in COVID-19. The CDR3 has 18 residues. Germline CDR1 is MNHEY and CDR2 is SVGEGT. Germline trimming cut 0 bases from V and 3 bases from J; bases unmatched to any gene: 10. As originally analysed: Counts of nucleated cells, estimated from reference gene primer amplification, were obtained. Assay used: immunoSEQ multiplex PCR; TCRdb lists only in-frame clones, some missing. The V and J calls and clone size come from that table; D and trimming were worked out from the DNA. This sample has 35,000 to 55,000 clones, with over 70% found just once.

The source of this sequence is a human donor in a cohort sampled during active COVID-19. This chain links TRBV6-2 or TRBV6-3 with TRBJ2-2; 7 bases agree with TRBD2. Sequencing was done on a sample of peripheral blood. In nucleotides, the CDR3 is TGTGCCAGCAGTTACTCGGCGGGAGTCGATTTAGACACCGGGGAGCTGTTTTTT. Protein sequence: CASSYSAGVDLDTGELFF.